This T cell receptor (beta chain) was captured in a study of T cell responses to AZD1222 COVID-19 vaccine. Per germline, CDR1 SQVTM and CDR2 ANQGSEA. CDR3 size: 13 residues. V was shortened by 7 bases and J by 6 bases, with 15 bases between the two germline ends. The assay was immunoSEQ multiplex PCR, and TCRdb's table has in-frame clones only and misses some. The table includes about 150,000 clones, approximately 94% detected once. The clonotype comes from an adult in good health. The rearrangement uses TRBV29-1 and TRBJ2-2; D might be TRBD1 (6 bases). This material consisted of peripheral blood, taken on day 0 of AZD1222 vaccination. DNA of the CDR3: TGCAGCGCTGTACAGGGTTTGCCCGGGGAGCTGTTTTTT. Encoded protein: CSAVQGLPGELFF.